The 28 T cell receptor beta chains presented below share a single source sample, sequenced in a study of T cell responses to AZD1222 COVID-19 vaccine. The protocol was immunoSEQ multiplex PCR, while the TCRdb copy is restricted to in-frame clones and leaves out a portion. The data hold 95,000 to 100,000 clones, with approximately 90% observed a single time. The specimen comprised peripheral blood, sampled on day 0 of AZD1222 vaccination. The receptors here all came from an adult in good health.

This chain joins TRBV24-1 and TRBJ1-3; no clear D gene. This CDR3 comprises 12 residues. V lost 4 bases to trimming and J lost 7 bases, with 7 bases between them. CDR1 is KGHDR, CDR2 SFDVKD, per germline. This CDR3 is CATSDVGNTIYF. Written as DNA, the CDR3 is TGTGCCACCAGTGACGTTGGCAACACCATATATTTT.

This chain joins TRBV19 and TRBJ1-2; 7 bases are shared with TRBD1. The CDR3 is made up of 16 amino acids. The ends lost 4 bases at V and 2 bases at J; junction bases unmatched: 10. Germline loops: CDR1 LNHDA, CDR2 SQIVND (reference sequence). The CDR3 DNA reads as TGTGCCAGTAGTAGGATGGGACAGCTCCAAAACTATGGCTACACCTTC. This sequence encodes CASSRMGQLQNYGYTF.

V gene TRBV10-3 combines with J gene TRBJ2-7; weak D call: TRBD1 (6 bases). This CDR3 comprises 13 residues. CDR1 is ENHRY and CDR2 is SYGVKD in the germline V gene. V lost 8 bases, J lost 1 base, and 12 bases lay in between. CDR3 DNA: TGTGCCATCGTACAGGGATTTTCCTACGAGCAGTACTTC. Translated, it gives CAIVQGFSYEQYF.

This chain uses TRBV7-9 with TRBJ1-2; 7 bases are a match to TRBD1. The CDR3 length is 16 residues. Per germline, CDR1 SEHNR and CDR2 FQNEAQ (reference sequence). Losses at the gene ends were 1 base for V and 2 bases for J; bases not matched to a gene: 7. CDR3 nucleotide sequence: TGTGCCAGCAGCTTAGGGGACAGCACATTCAACTATGGCTACACCTTC. It specifies CASSLGDSTFNYGYTF.

V gene TRBV19 combines with J gene TRBJ1-6, with 10 bases lining up with TRBD1. The J segment lost 9 bases and the V segment lost 2 bases, leaving 16 bases of the junction unmatched. Germline V gene data show CDR1 as LNHDA and CDR2 as SQIVND (reference sequence). The CDR3 is 19 amino acids. CDR3 loop: CASSITGNHDRGLISPLHF. In nucleotides, the CDR3 is TGTGCCAGTAGTATAACGGGGAATCACGACAGGGGGCTGATTTCACCCCTCCACTTT. The full variable domain, with the rest looked up from reference TRBV19 and TRBJ1-6, is DGGITQSPKYLFRKEGQNVTLSCEQNLNHDAMYWYRQDPGQGLRLIYYSQIVNDFQKGDIAEGYSVSREKKESFPLTVTSAQKNPTAFYLCASSITGNHDRGLISPLHFGNGTRLTVT.

This clone was recorded a few times. The V call is TRBV3-1 (or the pseudogene TRBV3-2), the J call TRBJ2-7; TRBD1 might be the D (6 bases). This CDR3 has 14 amino acids. Per the germline V gene, CDR1 is LGHDT and CDR2 is YNNKEL (reference sequence). Trimming removed 4 bases at V and 3 bases at J, with 13 bases between. CDR3 sequence: CASSPRDTFYEQYF. The CDR3 DNA reads TGTGCCAGCAGCCCCCGGGACACATTCTACGAGCAGTACTTC.

The chain carries TRBV30 and TRBJ2-2; D may be TRBD2 (6 bases). CDR3 length: 15 residues. The V end was cut by 1 base, the J end by 7 bases, with 16 bases between. Germline V gene sequence: CDR1 GTSNPN, CDR2 SVGIG (reference sequence). DNA of the CDR3: TGTGCCTGGAGTGCTGGGACTCTCTATGGCGGGGAGCTGTTTTTT. Encoded protein: CAWSAGTLYGGELFF.

V usage is TRBV3-1 (or the pseudogene TRBV3-2) and J usage is TRBJ2-3, with 12 nucleotides matching TRBD2. There are 19 residues in the CDR3. V shed 1 base, J shed 0 bases, and the junction held 8 bases outside the gene matches. Germline CDR1 is LGHDT and CDR2 is YNNKEL (reference sequence). The CDR3 spells CASSQVSSGGATSTDTQYF. The CDR3 region has the DNA TGTGCCAGCAGCCAAGTCTCTAGCGGGGGGGCCACTAGCACAGATACGCAGTATTTT.

V is TRBV11-2 and J is TRBJ1-3; the D gene is possibly TRBD1 (5 bases). The CDR3 is 15 amino acids. The germline CDR1 and CDR2 sequences are SGHAT and FQNNGV. Trimming took 4 bases from V and 8 from J, leaving 18 bases between them. The CDR3 bases are TGTGCCAGCAGCTCGGTGCAGGGCACCATGGACACCATATATTTT. It codes for CASSSVQGTMDTIYF.

The chain links TRBV7-9 to TRBJ1-1; D is ambiguous. The V end was cut by 4 bases, the J end by 4 bases, with 10 bases between. This CDR3 contains 13 residues. The V gene's germline CDR1 is SEHNR and CDR2 FQNEAQ (reference sequence). The CDR3 coding sequence is TGTGCCAGCAGCTCCCTGATGGGCACTGAAGCTTTCTTT. Translation gives CASSSLMGTEAFF.

The chain couples TRBV7-9 to TRBJ1-6; D is unclear. Between the trimmed V and J ends, which lost 7 bases and 6 bases, there was a span of 19 bases. The CDR3 has 16 amino acids. Germline V CDR1 and CDR2: SEHNR, FQNEAQ (reference sequence). The CDR3 sequence is CASTSARGGINSPLHF. Written as DNA, the CDR3 is TGTGCCAGCACCTCGGCGCGGGGAGGGATTAATTCACCCCTCCACTTT.

This clone has just one count. The chain combines TRBV27 with TRBJ1-1, with D tentatively TRBD1 (5 bases). Per the germline V gene, CDR1 is MNHEY and CDR2 is SMNVEV (reference sequence). The CDR3 has 19 residues. The V end lost 1 base, the J end lost 0 bases, and 21 bases lay between the germline ends. CDR3 sequence (DNA): TGTGCCAGCAGTTTATATCCGTGGTGGGGCACTAATATGAACACTGAAGCTTTCTTT. Translating it yields CASSLYPWWGTNMNTEAFF.

This chain joins TRBV2 and TRBJ2-7; 8 nucleotides match TRBD1. The junction had 5 bases not matched to a gene; V was cut back by 5 bases and J by 2 bases. The CDR3 has 14 amino acids. The germline V gene has CDR1 SNHLY and CDR2 FYNNEI. CDR3 bases: TGTGCCAGCAGTCCGACAGGGGCCCCCTACGAGCAGTACTTC. Encoded protein: CASSPTGAPYEQYF.

V usage is TRBV6-5 and J usage is TRBJ1-3, with TRBD1 matching over 7 bases. Unmatched junction bases numbered 8, after V lost 8 bases and J lost 4 bases. Germline V gene sequence: CDR1 MNHEY, CDR2 SVGAGI. This CDR3 is built from 14 residues. CDR3 in DNA: TGTGCCAGCTCCAAGGGGGCGGAAGGAAACACCATATATTTT. Protein product: CASSKGAEGNTIYF.

The chain carries TRBV19 and TRBJ2-3; D may match TRBD1 or TRBD2 (5 bases each). The V end was cut by 5 bases, the J end by 4 bases, with 13 bases between. The CDR3 sequence is 14 residues long. In germline, CDR1 is LNHDA, CDR2 SQIVND (reference sequence). CDR3 coding DNA: TGTGCCAGTAGTGATCGTCAGGGACCAGATACGCAGTATTTT. It yields the protein CASSDRQGPDTQYF. Filled out from reference TRBV19 and TRBJ2-3, the complete variable domain reads DGGITQSPKYLFRKEGQNVTLSCEQNLNHDAMYWYRQDPGQGLRLIYYSQIVNDFQKGDIAEGYSVSREKKESFPLTVTSAQKNPTAFYLCASSDRQGPDTQYFGPGTRLTVL.

The chain uses TRBV11-1 and TRBJ1-1; D is undetermined. CDR3 length: 13 residues. Looked up from germline, CDR1 is SGHAT and CDR2 is FQDESV (reference sequence). Trimming removed 2 bases from V and 0 bases from J, with 4 bases in between. The CDR3 DNA reads as TGTGCCAGCAGCTTACCCGTGAACACTGAAGCTTTCTTT. Its translation is CASSLPVNTEAFF.

The genes are TRBV9 and TRBJ2-5; a weak D match, TRBD1 (6 bases). The CDR3 consists of 14 residues. Trimming cost V 0 bases and J 3 bases, with 9 bases left between them. Looked up from germline, CDR1 is SGDLS and CDR2 is YYNGEE. The CDR3 DNA follows: TGTGCCAGCAGCGTAGGACAGGAAGAAGAGACCCAGTACTTC. Encoded protein: CASSVGQEEETQYF.

V and J are TRBV3-1 (or the pseudogene TRBV3-2) and TRBJ2-1; no reliable D call. Germline lookup yields CDR1 LGHDT and CDR2 YNNKEL (reference sequence). V was trimmed by 1 base and J by 5 bases, leaving 6 bases between them. This CDR3 has 13 residues. The CDR3 DNA is TGTGCCAGCAGCCAAGCCAGAAACAATGAGCAGTTCTTC. Residues: CASSQARNNEQFF.

The gene calls are TRBV19 and TRBJ2-3; 10 positions agree with TRBD2. V lost 6 bases, J lost 2 bases, and 5 bases stayed unmatched. This CDR3 has 15 residues. Germline assignment: CDR1 LNHDA and CDR2 SQIVND (reference sequence). The CDR3 here is CASSGLAVDTDTQYF. The CDR3 nucleotides read TGTGCCAGTAGCGGACTAGCGGTCGACACAGATACGCAGTATTTT.

The chain combines TRBV18 with TRBJ1-1; D is unclear. V was trimmed by 3 bases and J by 3 bases, leaving 8 bases between them. This CDR3 spans 13 amino acids. Germline assignment: CDR1 KGHSH and CDR2 LQKENI. CDR3 DNA sequence: TGTGCCAGCTCACCCCAGGTGGACACTGAAGCTTTCTTT. Protein product: CASSPQVDTEAFF.

The rearrangement joins TRBV28 to TRBJ1-2, with no clear D. CDR1 and CDR2 from the germline V gene are MDHEN and SYDVKM. This CDR3 is built from 13 residues. Trimming took 5 bases from V and 4 from J, leaving 11 bases between them. The CDR3 loop is CASSPMSPYGYTF. Here the CDR3 DNA reads TGTGCCAGCAGTCCAATGAGTCCCTATGGCTACACCTTC.

CDR3 region: CASSYRNHGDGYTF. The CDR3 nucleotides read TGCGCCAGCAGCTATCGGAACCACGGTGATGGCTACACCTTC. The chain couples TRBV5-1 to TRBJ1-2; no reliable D call. The germline gives CDR1 SGHRS, CDR2 YFSETQ. V dropped 3 bases and J dropped 6 bases, with 15 bases sitting between them. The CDR3 runs to 14 residues. The full variable domain, its missing parts supplied by reference TRBV5-1 and TRBJ1-2, is KAGVTQTPRYLIKTRGQQVTLSCSPISGHRSVSWYQQTPGQGLQFLFEYFSETQRNKGNFPGRFSGRQFSNSRSEMNVSTLELGDSALYLCASSYRNHGDGYTFGSGTRLTVV.

The V call is TRBV27, the J call TRBJ1-4; no reliable D call. The germline V gene has CDR1 MNHEY and CDR2 SMNVEV (reference sequence). Trimming removed 5 bases from V and 5 bases from J, with 12 bases in between. This CDR3 has 14 residues. CDR3 loop: CASSRAGRNEKLFF. The CDR3, as DNA: TGTGCCAGCAGTAGGGCCGGGAGGAATGAAAAACTGTTTTTT.

This chain uses TRBV5-1 with TRBJ1-4, with D perhaps matching TRBD1 (6 bases). Germline V gene sequence: CDR1 SGHRS, CDR2 YFSETQ. The CDR3 contains 15 residues. The germline V and J ends were trimmed by 8 bases and 0 bases, with 14 bases remaining between them. The CDR3 spells CASSDRPTTNEKLFF. The CDR3 region has the DNA TGCGCCAGTTCGGACAGACCCACAACTAATGAAAAACTGTTTTTT.

V gene TRBV3-1 (or the pseudogene TRBV3-2) combines with J gene TRBJ2-1; possibly TRBD1 for D (5 bases). CDR1 and CDR2 (germline): LGHDT, YNNKEL (reference sequence). Trimming left V 3 bases short and J 1 base short, with 10 bases between. CDR3 length: 15 amino acids. The DNA for the CDR3 is TGTGCCAGCAGCCAGGGGCACCAATCCTACAATGAGCAGTTCTTC. Translating it yields CASSQGHQSYNEQFF.

This chain uses TRBV28 with TRBJ1-2; D is unresolved. This CDR3 is 14 amino acids long. Germline lookup yields CDR1 MDHEN and CDR2 SYDVKM. The V gene lost 5 bases and the J gene lost 0 bases, with 10 bases spanning the gap. The CDR3 region is CASSAAGPNYGYTF. In nucleotides, the CDR3 is TGTGCCAGCAGTGCGGCGGGTCCTAACTATGGCTACACCTTC.

The chain employs TRBV5-6 and TRBJ1-5; D not certain. The CDR3 is 13 residues long. Trimming took 2 bases from V and 5 from J, leaving 8 bases between them. From germline, CDR1 is SGHDT and CDR2 YYEEEE. The CDR3 nucleotides read TGTGCCAGCAGCTTCGGCGGGGATCAGCCCCAGCATTTT. It translates to CASSFGGDQPQHF.

The J gene is TRBJ2-2, the V gene TRBV15; 9 nucleotides agree with TRBD1. Germline CDR1 reads LNHNV; CDR2 reads YYDKDF (reference sequence). J lost 6 bases, V lost 5 bases, and 7 bases had no gene match. This CDR3 spans 15 amino acids. CDR3 sequence: CATSGRDRVPGELFF. The CDR3 bases are TGTGCCACCAGCGGCCGGGACAGGGTCCCCGGGGAGCTGTTTTTT.